This T cell receptor beta chain was recovered during a study of beta chain features in type 1 diabetes. Germline V gene sequence: CDR1 KGHSH, CDR2 LQKENI. This CDR3 is built from 15 residues. V lost 6 bases to trimming and J lost 5 bases, with 18 bases between them. What was sequenced were expressed TCRB transcripts, since all of the isolated RNA had been reverse transcribed. Assay used: immunoSEQ multiplex PCR; TCRdb lists only in-frame clones, some missing. The table has hundreds of thousands of clones, under 15% seen once. A remark on this clone: The antigen is undetermined.

Findings of the study overall: TCRB CDR3s were moderately but significantly shorter in Type 1 diabetes patients in all four CD4+ subsets. High-TCR-expressing cells could be over-represented by cDNA sequencing. It was possible that PCR favored shorter templates, equally so in patients and controls.

The sample comprised naive CD4+ T cells from blood. The genes are TRBV18 and TRBJ2-3, with D tentatively TRBD2 (7 bases). The clonotype was recovered from a man younger than 30 with type 1 diabetes. The CDR3 DNA follows: TGTGCCAGCTCTGACGGGGGGCCAGGACGAGATACGCAGTATTTT. Amino acids: CASSDGGPGRDTQYF.